The 14 T cell receptor beta chains below were found in one sample sequenced in a study of blood T cell repertoires in COVID-19. Here immunoSEQ multiplex PCR was the method, and the copy in TCRdb shows in-frame clones only, minus some. This sample has 60,000 to 65,000 clones, with roughly four fifths found just once. The sample comprised peripheral blood. All receptors derive from a man aged 60 to 69 with acute or convalescent COVID-19.

This chain connects TRBV18 to TRBJ1-1; TRBD1 aligns across 11 bases. V lost 4 bases to trimming and J lost 5 bases; unmatched junction nucleotides: 6. CDR1 KGHSH and CDR2 LQKENI come from the germline V gene. This CDR3 has 15 amino acids. CDR3 DNA sequence: TGTGCCAGCTCACTTGGACAGGGGGCGCTAACTGAAGCTTTCTTT. It translates to CASSLGQGALTEAFF.

The chain joins TRBV5-1 to TRBJ2-7; possible D gene TRBD2, 5 bases. V lost 7 bases and J lost 2, with 16 bases in between. CDR3 size: 14 residues. Germline assignment: CDR1 SGHRS and CDR2 YFSETQ. The CDR3 DNA sequence: TGCGCCAGCCGTTTGGGAGTAAGTACCTACGAGCAGTACTTC. Its protein product is CASRLGVSTYEQYF.

V gene TRBV25-1 combines with J gene TRBJ2-7, with TRBD2 identical over 7 bases. Germline values: CDR1 MGHDK, CDR2 SYGVNS. The CDR3 sequence is 14 residues long. The junction had 10 bases not matched to a gene; V was cut back by 1 base and J by 10 bases. Here the CDR3 DNA reads TGTGCCAGCAGTGAATCAGCTAGCGGAGGTTCCCAGTACTTC. It translates to CASSESASGGSQYF.

The chain carries TRBV5-1 and TRBJ1-2, with TRBD1 matching 9 bases. This CDR3 spans 14 amino acids. Per germline, CDR1 SGHRS and CDR2 YFSETQ. V lost 4 bases to trimming and J lost 2 bases; unmatched junction nucleotides: 3. CDR3 in DNA: TGCGCCAGCAGCGGAGGGACAGGGAACTATGGCTACACCTTC. It is translated as CASSGGTGNYGYTF.

This rearrangement joins TRBV5-1 to TRBJ1-1, with a tentative D call TRBD1 (5 bases). Germline V gene sequence: CDR1 SGHRS, CDR2 YFSETQ. The CDR3 runs 12 residues. The V end was cut by 4 bases, the J end by 4 bases, with 8 bases between. CDR3 in DNA: TGCGCCAGCAGCCACGGGGGCACTGAAGCTTTCTTT. Amino acids: CASSHGGTEAFF. The variable domain in full, completed from reference TRBV5-1 and TRBJ1-1, reads KAGVTQTPRYLIKTRGQQVTLSCSPISGHRSVSWYQQTPGQGLQFLFEYFSETQRNKGNFPGRFSGRQFSNSRSEMNVSTLELGDSALYLCASSHGGTEAFFGQGTRLTVV.

The chain combines TRBV10-1 with TRBJ2-7; 10 bases map to TRBD1. CDR3 size: 15 residues. Looked up from germline, CDR1 is WNHNN and CDR2 is SYGVQD (reference sequence). V was pared by 3 bases and J by 2 bases, with 4 bases of the junction left unmatched. The CDR3, as DNA: TGCGCCAGCAGTGACCCCGGGACAGGGGCCTACGAGCAGTACTTC. This translates into CASSDPGTGAYEQYF.

The gene calls are TRBV4-2 and TRBJ1-1; TRBD1 aligns across 7 bases. V gave up 4 bases and J gave up 11 bases; unmatched junction bases: 7. Germline V CDR1 and CDR2: LGHNA, YNFKEQ. The CDR3 extends over 12 amino acids. The DNA for the CDR3 is TGTGCCAGCAGCCGACAGGGCCAGGATGCTTTCTTT. Encoded protein: CASSRQGQDAFF.

In this sample, this clone turned up a few times. V gene TRBV27 combines with J gene TRBJ2-3, with 10 positions matching TRBD2. Germline CDR1 is MNHEY and CDR2 is SMNVEV (reference sequence). CDR3 length: 16 amino acids. J was trimmed by 1 base and V by 7 bases; bases with no gene match: 8. The CDR3 loop reads CASTHWGTSGTDTQYF. The CDR3 nucleotides are TGTGCCAGCACTCACTGGGGGACTAGCGGCACAGATACGCAGTATTTT.

This sequence joins TRBV2 and TRBJ1-2; 9 bases are a match to TRBD1. Germline CDR1 reads SNHLY; CDR2 reads FYNNEI. Trimming at V came to 6 bases and at J to 4 bases, leaving 3 bases not matched to a gene. The CDR3 runs 13 residues. The DNA for the CDR3 is TGTGCCAGCAGCCCGGGACAGGGCTATGGCTACACCTTC. It yields the protein CASSPGQGYGYTF. The whole variable domain, remainder taken from reference TRBV2 and TRBJ1-2, is EPEVTQTPSHQVTQMGQEVILRCVPISNHLYFYWYRQILGQKVEFLVSFYNNEISEKSEIFDDQFSVERPDGSNFTLKIRSTKLEDSAMYFCASSPGQGYGYTFGSGTRLTVV.

The chain employs TRBV11-3 and TRBJ2-1; TRBD2 agrees at 7 bases. The CDR3 extends over 15 amino acids. Germline lookup yields CDR1 SGHNT and CDR2 YENEEA. V was pared by 5 bases and J by 10 bases, with 14 bases of the junction left unmatched. The CDR3: CASSPQNVGGLEQFF. CDR3 in DNA: TGTGCCAGCAGCCCCCAAAATGTGGGAGGGCTAGAGCAGTTCTTC.

This clone was found a few times. This chain joins TRBV3-1 (or the pseudogene TRBV3-2) and TRBJ2-5, with TRBD2 as a possible D gene (5 bases). V was cut by 3 bases and J by 2 bases, with 16 bases left in between. The CDR3 length is 16 residues. In germline, CDR1 is LGHDT, CDR2 YNNKEL (reference sequence). The CDR3 loop reads CASSHRNGLLQETQYF. The CDR3 coding sequence is TGTGCCAGCAGCCACCGAAACGGACTCCTTCAAGAGACCCAGTACTTC.

The chain is built from TRBV6-7 and TRBJ2-5, with 7 bases aligning to TRBD1. TRBV6-7 qualifies as an ORF whose function is uncertain. The CDR3 consists of 14 residues. V trimming: 5 bases; J trimming: 3 bases; junction bases outside the gene matches: 6. In DNA form, the CDR3 reads TGTGCCAGCAGTAACGGGGACAGAAAAGAGACCCAGTACTTC. Translated, it gives CASSNGDRKETQYF.

The chain joins TRBV19 to TRBJ1-2; TRBD1 matches at 9 bases. The CDR3 runs 12 residues. Losses at the gene ends were 6 bases for V and 5 bases for J; bases not matched to a gene: 1. Germline V gene lookup returns CDR1 LNHDA and CDR2 SQIVND (reference sequence). The CDR3 sequence is CASRTGGYGYTF. The DNA of the CDR3 is TGTGCCAGTAGGACAGGGGGTTATGGCTACACCTTC.

This clone appeared once. This chain joins TRBV5-5 and TRBJ1-5; 9 positions match TRBD1. Trimming removed 5 bases from V and 5 bases from J; junction bases left unmatched: 5. Germline V gene lookup returns CDR1 SGHKS and CDR2 YYEKEE (reference sequence). This CDR3 is 14 amino acids long. The CDR3 DNA sequence: TGTGCCAGCAGTCCGGACAGGGGTCATCAGCCCCAGCATTTT. It is translated as CASSPDRGHQPQHF.